This T cell receptor (beta chain) was sequenced during a study of blood T cell repertoires in COVID-19 (dated by TCRdb to about 2020). Notes on the research overall: Samples from collaborators originated in the United States, Italy and Spain and spanned both the acute and convalescent phases of COVID-19. The material from the prospective study consisted of cDNA or gDNA derived from T cells, B-cell-depleted T cells, or PBMCs. Subjects who had been exposed to COVID-19, were actively infected with it, or had recovered from it provided the deeply sampled blood TCRbeta repertoires that made up the dataset. The repertoires were released in a freely available public database meant as a resource for research on the immune response to SARS-CoV-2. Samples were obtained from the ongoing ImmuneRACE study (first 160 participants) and from 1,200 or so subjects provided by 6 global collaborators. Sample metadata almost always included a de-identified subject ID, COVID-19 status, age in years and sex. HLA class I and class II types, where available, came from metadata supplied by the sample provider rather than from assay-based typing. Study-level results and caveats: Clinical and demographic metadata were provided uncurated, with the amount varying by source and participant.

About this clone itself: The specificity of this receptor is unknown. Per-nucleotide qualities are absent, and no much larger clonotype sits a single base away.

In the prospective study, participants were roughly 18 to 100 years old, resided in approximately 25 geographic areas of the United States, and were enrolled through a virtual design. In the prospective study, cohorts were assigned on the basis of participant-reported clinical history obtained from a screening survey and a study questionnaire. In the prospective study, whole blood, serum and a nasopharyngeal or oropharyngeal swab were collected from each participant by mobile phlebotomists. Over a 2-month period, participants in the prospective study had the option of providing additional blood draws and questionnaires. Before DNA extraction, blood samples from the prospective study were shipped at room temperature or frozen. After removal of 6 bases from V and 4 bases from J, the junction retains 4 bases not matched to a gene. The CDR3 contains 14 residues, cysteine and phenylalanine counted. The CDR3 DNA has 42 bases and is translated from base 1. CDR1 and CDR2 are drawn from the germline V gene: SGHTA, FQGNSA.

The immunoSEQ Assay, a bias-controlled multiplex PCR, was used to amplify TCRbeta CDR3 regions from genomic DNA. Concerning the study's data processing: The number of nucleated cells in each sample was estimated from the amplification of reference gene primers within the assay. To quantify the absolute abundance of each unique TCRbeta CDR3 rearrangement, sequence reads were collapsed and filtered. For each sample, productive Simpson clonality was calculated as the square root of Simpson's diversity index across productive rearrangements. TCRdb took this table from immuneACCESS and kept in-frame rearrangements with V and J called. Such tables lack part of the clones; where checked against another copy, unresolved V genes explain under half of the gap, and the rest is unexplained. V and J calls and clone size are copied from that table; D and trimming were computed from the DNA. This sample gives approximately 260,000 clones in total; 84% of them show up just once. Roughly 4% of the sample is taken by the ten largest.

Sequencing was performed on PBMCs or T cells enriched from blood (not recorded which). This sequence was found in a young man with acute COVID-19. The chain is assembled from TRBV7-2 and TRBJ1-5, with 9 middle bases fitting TRBD1. The DNA is as follows: TGTGCCAGCAGGTCCGGGACAGGGAATCAGCCCCAGCATTTT. Translated, it reads CASRSGTGNQPQHF.